Presented here are 30 T cell receptor beta chains from one specimen sequenced in a study of metastatic and nonmetastatic thyroid tumors. TCRdb re-called the PCR reads via MiXCR. The sample shows around 13,000 clones, roughly 20% of them seen only once. All patients were treatment-naive before thyroid surgery. Sequenced: adjacent normal tissue. These receptors all stem from a female donor with papillary thyroid cancer or a benign thyroid nodule (not recorded which). Some clones in this sample may be carry-over from other donors' samples.

This clone was counted only a few times. V usage is TRBV12-3 or TRBV12-4 and J usage is TRBJ2-7, with TRBD2 matching over 15 bases. V shed 6 bases and J 4 bases; nucleotides not matched to a gene: 7. This CDR3 is 16 amino acids long. DNA for the CDR3: TGTGCCAGCAGGCCTGGACTAGCGGGAGGGGGGTACGAGCAGTACTTC. It is translated as CASRPGLAGGGYEQYF.

This clone is judged medium-sized. The chain has TRBV20-1 and TRBJ1-4; 9 bases are shared with TRBD1. This CDR3 region has 17 residues. V trimming: 0 bases; J trimming: 3 bases; junction bases outside the gene matches: 8. Per germline, CDR1 DFQATT and CDR2 SNEGSKA (reference sequence). CDR3 DNA sequence: TGCAGTGCTAGAGATCTGGTGACAGGGGGGTCTAATGAAAAACTGTTTTTT. This codes for CSARDLVTGGSNEKLFF.

This clone is medium-sized (0.01 to 0.1%) by share. This chain links TRBV12-3 or TRBV12-4 with TRBJ1-3; tentative D call: TRBD1 (6 bases). V was shortened by 5 bases and J by 0 bases, with 8 bases between the two germline ends. The CDR3 has 14 amino acids. CDR3 amino acids: CASSTGLSGNTIYF. As DNA, the CDR3 is TGTGCCAGCAGTACAGGGCTCTCTGGAAACACCATATATTTT.

This clone was picked up many times. The chain couples TRBV6-4 to TRBJ2-2; 15 nucleotides match TRBD2. V lost 5 bases and J lost 4; bases outside the gene matches: 11. CDR3 length: 19 residues. Germline CDR1 is MRHNA and CDR2 is SNTAGT. The CDR3 nucleotides are TGTGCCAGCAGTCATCCCGGACTAGCGGGGGGGCCCGGCACCGGGGAGCTGTTTTTT. This gives the protein CASSHPGLAGGPGTGELFF.

This clone is medium-sized within its sample. The genes are TRBV30 and TRBJ1-4; 7 bases align to TRBD1. The junction had 8 bases not matched to a gene; V was cut back by 8 bases and J by 5 bases. This CDR3 is built from 13 residues. Per germline, CDR1 GTSNPN and CDR2 SVGIG (reference sequence). The CDR3: CAASGTENEKLFF. The CDR3 DNA is TGTGCCGCCTCCGGGACAGAGAATGAAAAACTGTTTTTT.

This clone was counted at least ten times. The chain employs TRBV5-4 and TRBJ2-1; perhaps TRBD1 as D (6 bases). Trimming removed 4 bases at V and 15 bases at J, with 23 bases between. CDR3 length: 14 residues. Germline V gene sequence: CDR1 SGHNT, CDR2 YYREEE (reference sequence). Written as DNA, the CDR3 is TGTGCCAGCAGCCCGGCCCGGACAGATGAAAAAAGGTTCTTC. Its translation is CASSPARTDEKRFF.

This clone is medium-sized in the sample. The chain recombines TRBV5-1 with TRBJ2-3, with TRBD1 matching 9 bases. The CDR3 covers 15 residues. The ends lost 4 bases at V and 3 bases at J; junction bases unmatched: 6. Germline loops: CDR1 SGHRS, CDR2 YFSETQ. The CDR3 sequence: CASSLQGARTDTQYF. Here the CDR3 DNA reads TGCGCCAGCAGCCTACAGGGGGCGAGGACAGATACGCAGTATTTT.

This clone was found a few times. The chain employs TRBV28 and TRBJ2-3; TRBD2 matches 7 bases. Germline CDR1 and CDR2: MDHEN and SYDVKM. Losses at the gene ends were 5 bases for V and 7 bases for J; bases not matched to a gene: 12. This CDR3 contains 15 residues. This CDR3 reads CASSRPSGLTYTQYF. For the CDR3, the DNA is TGTGCCAGCAGTCGCCCTAGCGGTTTGACATATACGCAGTATTTT. Complete variable domain (other parts from reference TRBV28 and TRBJ2-3): DVKVTQSSRYLVKRTGEKVFLECVQDMDHENMFWYRQDPGLGLRLIYFSYDVKMKEKGDIPEGYSVSREKKERFSLILESASTNQTSMYLCASSRPSGLTYTQYFGPGTRLTVL.

This clone is labeled medium-sized. The V and J genes are TRBV6-1 and TRBJ2-5, with 8 bases aligning to TRBD1. The CDR3 has 15 residues. Losses at the gene ends were 1 base for V and 5 bases for J; bases not matched to a gene: 6. Germline CDR1 and CDR2: MNHNS and SASEGT. The CDR3 loop is CASSEGTGHRETQYF. The DNA for the CDR3 is TGTGCCAGCAGTGAAGGGACAGGGCATCGGGAGACCCAGTACTTC.

This clone was seen more than once but under ten times. The genes are TRBV12-3 or TRBV12-4 and TRBJ2-1, with TRBD2 matching 9 bases. The CDR3 runs to 14 residues. Losses at the gene ends were 7 bases for V and 8 bases for J; bases not matched to a gene: 9. The CDR3 DNA reads TGTGCCAGCACGACGCGGGAGGGCCGGTATGAGCAGTTCTTC. Its translation: CASTTREGRYEQFF.

This clone came up a few times. This rearrangement joins TRBV2 to TRBJ2-2; maybe TRBD2 (6 bases). V shed 6 bases and J shed 6 bases, with 8 bases lying between them. Germline CDR1 is SNHLY and CDR2 is FYNNEI. This CDR3 region has 12 residues. Written as DNA, the CDR3 is TGTGCCAGCAGGTGGGGGGCCGGGGAGCTGTTTTTT. It specifies CASRWGAGELFF.

This clone was observed a handful of times. The rearrangement links TRBV19 to TRBJ2-7, with 8 bases that match TRBD1. V shed 5 bases and J 2 bases; nucleotides not matched to a gene: 8. From germline, CDR1 is LNHDA and CDR2 SQIVND (reference sequence). The CDR3 covers 15 residues. CDR3 loop: CASSPGTGLAYEQYF. The CDR3 bases are TGTGCCAGTAGTCCCGGGACAGGTCTCGCCTACGAGCAGTACTTC.

This clone was detected many times. The rearrangement joins TRBV5-4 to TRBJ2-1; TRBD2 is a possible D gene (5 bases). There are 13 residues in the CDR3. The germline V and J ends were trimmed by 4 bases and 6 bases, with 11 bases remaining between them. CDR1 and CDR2 (germline): SGHNT, YYREEE (reference sequence). The CDR3 protein is CASSPDWGNEQFF. The CDR3 coding sequence is TGTGCCAGCAGCCCGGACTGGGGCAATGAGCAGTTCTTC.

In its sample, this clone was seen a few times. The V gene is TRBV6-1, the J gene TRBJ2-1, with a weak D call TRBD1 (6 bases). The CDR3 totals 15 residues. CDR1 is MNHNS, CDR2 SASEGT, per germline. Trimming stripped 4 bases from V and 6 bases from J, with 16 bases between. CDR3 DNA sequence: TGTGCCAGCAGTGCCAGGGGCCCCTTCGGCAATGAGCAGTTCTTC. Its protein product is CASSARGPFGNEQFF.

Remarks on this clone: Mismatch with germline at one junction end may stem from a read error. This chain uses TRBV6-1 with TRBJ1-2; TRBD1 might be the D (5 bases). Germline assignment: CDR1 MNHNS and CDR2 SASEGT. This CDR3 spans 15 amino acids. The CDR3 is CASSETEIQAYGYTF. The CDR3 bases are TGTGCAAGCAGTGAGACAGAGATTCAAGCCTATGGCTACACCTTC.

By sample fraction, this clone is medium-sized. The rearrangement joins TRBV6-5 to TRBJ1-2; TRBD1 might be the D (6 bases). CDR1 and CDR2 (germline): MNHEY, SVGAGI. V was clipped by 6 bases and J by 1 base, with 24 bases between them. CDR3 length: 18 amino acids. DNA for the CDR3: TGTGCCAGCAGGGGAAGGGGGAGGATTGATAACGATAACTATGGCTACACCTTC. Its protein is CASRGRGRIDNDNYGYTF.

Within the sample, this clone is medium-sized. V gene TRBV7-8 combines with J gene TRBJ2-7, with a possible D match to TRBD1 (6 bases). With 2 bases removed from V and 4 bases from J, the gap between germline ends came to 6 bases. This CDR3 is 12 amino acids long. Germline assignment: CDR1 SGHVS and CDR2 FQNEAQ. The CDR3 DNA reads TGTGCCAGCAGCTTACAGGGGTACGAGCAGTACTTC. Its protein is CASSLQGYEQYF.

J is TRBJ1-3 and V is TRBV28, with D unresolved. Germline V gene data show CDR1 as MDHEN and CDR2 as SYDVKM. This CDR3 has 15 residues. V lost 5 bases and J lost 3, with 14 bases in between. The CDR3 region has the DNA TGTGCCAGCAGTCTCGGGGAGGGCGGTGGAAACACCATATATTTT. This codes for CASSLGEGGGNTIYF.

By sample share, this clone is medium-sized. This chain links TRBV27 with TRBJ2-7, with 9 positions matching TRBD2. Germline V gives CDR1 MNHEY, CDR2 SMNVEV (reference sequence). The CDR3 contains 15 residues. Unmatched junction bases numbered 12, after V lost 7 bases and J lost 5 bases. The CDR3 here is CASKLSPGLANEQYF. CDR3 DNA: TGTGCCAGCAAGTTGTCGCCGGGACTAGCAAACGAGCAGTACTTC.

The chain recombines TRBV7-8 with TRBJ2-7; D unresolved. The CDR3 consists of 15 residues. Germline CDR1 is SGHVS and CDR2 is FQNEAQ. The DNA for the CDR3 is TGTGCCAGCAGCTTCGGGCCACTACCCAACTGCGAGCTGTACGTC. This sequence encodes CASSFGPLPNCELYV.

V is TRBV5-5 and J is TRBJ2-7; 10 bases map to TRBD1. Germline CDR1 and CDR2: SGHKS and YYEKEE (reference sequence). The CDR3 consists of 14 residues. The trim removed 2 bases at V and 6 bases at J, leaving 5 bases unmatched. DNA for the CDR3: TGTGCCAGCAGCTTTGCCGGGACAGGGGTCGAGCAGTACTTC. It encodes CASSFAGTGVEQYF.

With respect to this clone: The junction and the germline gene differ at one end; a read error may be behind it. J is TRBJ2-3 and V is TRBV9; 10 nucleotides agree with TRBD2. CDR1 is SGDLS and CDR2 is YYNGEE in the germline V gene. The CDR3 is made up of 15 amino acids. The CDR3 protein is CAISAAAGGPDTQYF. The CDR3, as DNA: TGTGCCATCAGCGCAGCAGCGGGAGGGCCAGATACGCAGTATTTT.

This clone was counted only a few times. The chain employs TRBV12-3 or TRBV12-4 and TRBJ2-3; the match to TRBD2 covers 9 bases. The CDR3 contains 15 residues. J gave up 3 bases and V 4 bases, and 5 bases lay outside the gene matches. Here the CDR3 reads CASSYSGSPTDTQYF. The CDR3 DNA reads TGTGCCAGCAGTTATAGCGGGAGCCCGACAGATACGCAGTATTTT.

At least ten counts were recorded for this clone. The V call is TRBV3-1, the J call TRBJ1-1; the D gene is possibly TRBD1 (5 bases). V gave up 0 bases and J gave up 4 bases, with 9 bases separating them. This CDR3 comprises 14 residues. Germline assignment: CDR1 LGHDT and CDR2 YNNKEL (reference sequence). The CDR3 DNA is TGTGCCAGCAGCCAAGACAGGGAGATCACTGAAGCTTTCTTT. Encoded protein: CASSQDREITEAFF. The full variable domain, with the rest looked up from reference TRBV3-1 and TRBJ1-1, is DTAVSQTPKYLVTQMGNDKSIKCEQNLGHDTMYWYKQDSKKFLKIMFSYNNKELIINETVPNRFSPKSPDKAHLNLHINSLELGDSAVYFCASSQDREITEAFFGQGTRLTVV.

Ten or more counts support this clone. The chain employs TRBV7-2 and TRBJ2-2; D possibly corresponds to TRBD1 (6 bases). V lost 6 bases, J lost 7 bases, and 21 bases lay in between. Germline V CDR1 and CDR2: SGHTA, FQGNSA. This CDR3 is built from 16 residues. CDR3 nucleotide sequence: TGTGCCAGCAGACCAGGGGTGGTGAGCGGACGCGGGGAGCTGTTTTTT. It codes for CASRPGVVSGRGELFF.

There are a few counts of this clone. This may be a read error, as it is one base from a much larger clone. The V call is TRBV29-1, the J call TRBJ2-5; possible D gene TRBD2, 5 bases. This CDR3 spans 16 amino acids. V shed 4 bases and J shed 10 bases, with 28 bases lying between them. Germline V gene sequence: CDR1 SQVTM, CDR2 ANQGSEA. CDR3: CSVGPLTSGGTRDQYF. The DNA for the CDR3 is TGCAGCGTTGGTCCCCTTACCTCGGGCGGTACGAGGGACCAGTACTTC.

This clone showed up many times. This rearrangement joins TRBV9 to TRBJ2-3; 10 bases are a match to TRBD2. J was trimmed by 6 bases and V by 4 bases; bases with no gene match: 11. Per germline, CDR1 SGDLS and CDR2 YYNGEE. The CDR3 extends over 16 amino acids. The CDR3 here is CASSPSGSGGRDTQYF. CDR3 DNA sequence: TGTGCCAGCAGCCCAAGCGGTAGCGGGGGGAGGGATACGCAGTATTTT.

This clone is judged medium-sized. This chain connects TRBV27 to TRBJ2-1; TRBD2 matches at 9 bases. With 10 bases clipped from V and 2 bases from J, the junction kept 3 bases outside the gene matches. This CDR3 contains 13 residues. The V gene's germline CDR1 is MNHEY and CDR2 SMNVEV (reference sequence). The CDR3: CAISGGAYNEQFF. The DNA for the CDR3 is TGTGCCATTAGCGGGGGAGCCTACAATGAGCAGTTCTTC.

This chain joins TRBV6-2 or TRBV6-3 and TRBJ1-2; possibly TRBD1 for D (6 bases). The CDR3 consists of 13 residues. V shed 2 bases and J shed 8 bases, with 12 bases lying between them. Germline values: CDR1 MNHEY, CDR2 SVGEGT. The CDR3 reads CASSYVGAQGYTF. In DNA form, the CDR3 reads TGTGCCAGCAGTTACGTGGGGGCGCAAGGCTACACCTTC.

This clone appeared many times. This rearrangement joins TRBV7-9 to TRBJ2-3; possibly TRBD1 for D (6 bases). From germline, CDR1 is SEHNR and CDR2 FQNEAQ (reference sequence). V was clipped by 5 bases and J by 2 bases, with 14 bases between them. The CDR3 length is 15 residues. CDR3 nucleotide sequence: TGTGCCAGCAGCCCAGGGGTTGGCAACACAGATACGCAGTATTTT. Its translation is CASSPGVGNTDTQYF.